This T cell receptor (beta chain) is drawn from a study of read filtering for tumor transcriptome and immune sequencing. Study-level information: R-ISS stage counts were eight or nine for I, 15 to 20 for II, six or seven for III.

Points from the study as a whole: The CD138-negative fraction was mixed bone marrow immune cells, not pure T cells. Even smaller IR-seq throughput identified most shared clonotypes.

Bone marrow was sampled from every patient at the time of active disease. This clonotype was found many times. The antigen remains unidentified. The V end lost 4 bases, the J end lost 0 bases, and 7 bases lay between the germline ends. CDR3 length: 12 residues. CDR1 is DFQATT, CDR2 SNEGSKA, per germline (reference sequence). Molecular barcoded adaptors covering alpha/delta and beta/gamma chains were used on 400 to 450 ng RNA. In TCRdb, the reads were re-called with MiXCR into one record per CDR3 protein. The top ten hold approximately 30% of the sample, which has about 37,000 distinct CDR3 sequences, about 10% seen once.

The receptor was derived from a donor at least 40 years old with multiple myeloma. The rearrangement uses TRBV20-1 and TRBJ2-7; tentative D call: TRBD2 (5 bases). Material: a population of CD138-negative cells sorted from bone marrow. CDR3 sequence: CSAIRGSYEQYF. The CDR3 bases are TGCAGTGCTATTCGGGGCTCCTACGAGCAGTACTTC.